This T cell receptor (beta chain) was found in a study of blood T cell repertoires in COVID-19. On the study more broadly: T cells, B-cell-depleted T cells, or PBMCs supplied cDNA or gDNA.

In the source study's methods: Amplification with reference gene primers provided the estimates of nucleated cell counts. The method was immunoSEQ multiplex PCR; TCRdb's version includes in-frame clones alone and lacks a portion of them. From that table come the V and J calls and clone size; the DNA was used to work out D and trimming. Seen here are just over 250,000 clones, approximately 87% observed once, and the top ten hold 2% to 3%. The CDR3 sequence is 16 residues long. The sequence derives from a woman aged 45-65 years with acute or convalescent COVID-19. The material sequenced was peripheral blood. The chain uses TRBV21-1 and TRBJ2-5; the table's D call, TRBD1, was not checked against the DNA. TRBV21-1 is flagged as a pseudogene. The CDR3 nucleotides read TGTGCCAGCAGCAATTGGGGCAGGGAAGGTCGGGAGACCCAGTACTTC. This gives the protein CASSNWGREGRETQYF.